This T cell receptor beta chain comes out of a study of cytomegalovirus exposure and HLA in healthy donors. Study-level points and caveats: Reportedly, a later analysis found an Asian-associated ancestry cluster had fewer N-insertions than the roughly 630-donor mean. Cytomegalovirus-associated status was assigned to 164 TCR beta chains. TRBV6-2, TRBV6-3 and some other V segments were unresolvable in 87-base-pair reads.

Remarks on this clone: No antigen is known for it.

Primers included in the PCR were 60 Vbeta and 13 Jbeta primers. Only in-frame clones appear in the TCRdb table, and some are missing; sequencing was by immunoSEQ multiplex PCR. The sample data list more than 50,000 clones. This CDR3 contains 13 residues. Per germline, CDR1 SNHLY and CDR2 FYNNEI. The V end was cut by 10 bases, the J end by 6 bases, with 16 bases between. Specimen: PBMCs. This TCR came from a man in his late teens or twenties in good health and CMV-seropositive. The chain has TRBV2 and TRBJ2-4, with D possibly matching TRBD2 (5 bases). CDR3 in amino acids: CANRRGEGNIQYF. The CDR3 coding sequence is TGTGCCAACCGACGGGGAGAGGGAAACATTCAGTACTTC.